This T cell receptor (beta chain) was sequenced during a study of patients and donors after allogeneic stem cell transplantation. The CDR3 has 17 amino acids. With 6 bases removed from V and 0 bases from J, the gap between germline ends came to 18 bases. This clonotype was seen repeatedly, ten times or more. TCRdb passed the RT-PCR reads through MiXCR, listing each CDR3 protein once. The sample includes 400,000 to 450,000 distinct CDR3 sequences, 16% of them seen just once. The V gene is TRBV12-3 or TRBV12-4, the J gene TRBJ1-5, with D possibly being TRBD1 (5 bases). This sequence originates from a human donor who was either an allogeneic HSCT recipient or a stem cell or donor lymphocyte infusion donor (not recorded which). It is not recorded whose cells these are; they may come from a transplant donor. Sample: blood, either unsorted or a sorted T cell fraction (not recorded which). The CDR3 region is CASSLGGGAYSNQPQHF. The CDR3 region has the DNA TGTGCCAGCAGCCTCGGGGGTGGGGCATATAGCAATCAGCCCCAGCATTTT.